The 28 T cell receptor beta chains listed next were all sequenced from one sample in a study of blood T cell repertoires in COVID-19. Profiling relied on immunoSEQ multiplex PCR, and the TCRdb table lists in-frame clones only, not all of them. Here the sample spans about 200,000 clones, roughly 90% being singletons. Sequencing used PBMCs or T cells enriched from blood (not recorded which). These receptors all come from a woman under 40 who had been exposed to COVID-19.

The chain couples TRBV3-1 (or the pseudogene TRBV3-2) to TRBJ2-2; D uncertain. V lost 0 bases to trimming and J lost 3 bases, with 5 bases between them. The CDR3 totals 14 residues. The V gene's germline CDR1 is LGHDT and CDR2 YNNKEL (reference sequence). CDR3 bases: TGTGCCAGCAGCCAAGACTACTACACCGGGGAGCTGTTTTTT. Its protein product is CASSQDYYTGELFF.

This clone showed up just once. The chain is built from TRBV5-4 and TRBJ1-3; the match to TRBD1 covers 9 bases. Trimming removed 5 bases from V and 1 base from J; junction bases left unmatched: 4. Germline V gene data show CDR1 as SGHNT and CDR2 as YYREEE (reference sequence). The CDR3 has 15 amino acids. This chain's CDR3 is CASRAGTGSGNTIYF. The DNA for the CDR3 is TGTGCCAGCAGGGCCGGGACAGGGTCTGGAAACACCATATATTTT.

The chain has TRBV11-2 and TRBJ1-6; 9 nucleotides agree with TRBD1. The CDR3 consists of 14 residues. The V gene's germline CDR1 is SGHAT and CDR2 FQNNGV. With 5 bases clipped from V and 9 bases from J, the junction kept 5 bases outside the gene matches. Written as DNA, the CDR3 is TGTGCCAGCAGCCCCGGGACAGGGCCTTCACCCCTCCACTTT. Its translation: CASSPGTGPSPLHF.

V is TRBV6-1 and J is TRBJ2-5; TRBD2 agrees at 9 bases. The CDR3 sequence is 16 residues long. CDR1 and CDR2 (germline): MNHNS, SASEGT. The J segment lost 5 bases and the V segment lost 2 bases, leaving 9 bases of the junction unmatched. The CDR3 here is CASSERRGGADETQYF. The CDR3 nucleotides read TGTGCCAGCAGTGAAAGGCGCGGGGGGGCCGATGAGACCCAGTACTTC.

The chain couples TRBV7-8 to TRBJ1-2, with D maybe TRBD1 (5 bases). The germline gives CDR1 SGHVS, CDR2 FQNEAQ. The CDR3 totals 14 residues. Trimming cost V 1 base and J 1 base, with 7 bases left between them. The CDR3 bases are TGTGCCAGCAGCTTAGTTCAGGGTAACTATGGCTACACCTTC. It specifies CASSLVQGNYGYTF.

The chain links TRBV7-2 to TRBJ1-1; D call uncertain. The CDR3 has 15 amino acids. Germline CDR1 SGHTA, CDR2 FQGNSA. Trimming pared 0 bases from V and 1 base from J, leaving 9 bases between. The CDR3 region is CASSLAYLRNTEAFF. The CDR3 nucleotides read TGTGCCAGCAGCTTAGCGTATTTGAGGAACACTGAAGCTTTCTTT.

The chain uses TRBV12-3 or TRBV12-4 and TRBJ1-1; 7 bases fit TRBD1. The V gene end was trimmed by 6 bases and the J gene end by 2 bases; junction bases not matched to a gene: 3. The length of the CDR3 is 13 residues. Written as DNA, the CDR3 is TGTGCCAGCAGCGGACAGGTTAACACTGAAGCTTTCTTT. Encoded protein: CASSGQVNTEAFF.

The rearrangement joins TRBV11-2 to TRBJ2-1, with TRBD2 matching over 11 bases. With 1 base clipped from V and 4 bases from J, the junction kept 9 bases outside the gene matches. The germline CDR1 and CDR2 sequences are SGHAT and FQNNGV. The CDR3 extends over 18 amino acids. The CDR3 DNA reads TGTGCCAGCAGCTTAGGGGCTAGCGGGGGGCTAGGGTACAATGAGCAGTTCTTC. Its translation: CASSLGASGGLGYNEQFF. Variable domain in full (rest from reference TRBV11-2 and TRBJ2-1): EAGVAQSPRYKIIEKRQSVAFWCNPISGHATLYWYQQILGQGPKLLIQFQNNGVVDDSQLPKDRFSAERLKGVDSTLKIQPAKLEDSAVYLCASSLGASGGLGYNEQFFGPGTRLTVL.

The chain recombines TRBV3-1 (or the pseudogene TRBV3-2) with TRBJ2-7, with D possibly TRBD1 on 6 matching bases. CDR1 and CDR2 (germline): LGHDT, YNNKEL (reference sequence). Trimming pared 1 base from V and 4 bases from J, leaving 14 bases between. This CDR3 region has 15 residues. The CDR3 here is CASSQVAGDGYEQYF. CDR3 in DNA: TGTGCCAGCAGCCAAGTGGCAGGGGACGGGTACGAGCAGTACTTC.

Only a few counts were recorded for this clone. The rearrangement joins TRBV7-9 to TRBJ2-5; a weak D match, TRBD1 (5 bases). This CDR3 is built from 12 residues. The V gene lost 5 bases and the J gene lost 4 bases, with 8 bases spanning the gap. Germline V gene lookup returns CDR1 SEHNR and CDR2 FQNEAQ (reference sequence). The CDR3 nucleotides are TGTGCCAGCAGCCGGCAGGGAGAGACCCAGTACTTC. Its translation is CASSRQGETQYF.

The chain links TRBV2 to TRBJ1-5, with 9 bases that match TRBD1. CDR3 length equals 14 residues. Trimming took 7 bases from V and 5 from J; bases not matched to a gene: 6. CDR1 SNHLY and CDR2 FYNNEI come from the germline V gene. Here the CDR3 DNA reads TGTGCCAGCAACAAACAGGGGGCGGATCAGCCCCAGCATTTT. Translating it yields CASNKQGADQPQHF.

The rearrangement links TRBV12-3 or TRBV12-4 to TRBJ1-3; no reliable D call. The V and J ends lost 6 bases and 4 bases respectively, with 10 bases between them. The CDR3 runs to 13 residues. CDR3 region: CASSLMTGNTIYF. In DNA, the CDR3 is TGTGCCAGCAGCCTTATGACAGGAAACACCATATATTTT.

V is TRBV6-5 and J is TRBJ1-1; perhaps TRBD1 as D (6 bases). The CDR3 extends over 16 amino acids. Germline-derived CDR1 and CDR2 are MNHEY and SVGAGI. V was clipped by 2 bases and J by 4 bases, with 17 bases between them. The DNA of the CDR3 is TGTGCCAGCAGTTACCCCTCACAGGGTCCGGTCACTGAAGCTTTCTTT. Protein: CASSYPSQGPVTEAFF.

The chain joins TRBV18 to TRBJ1-2; D not resolved. Per germline, CDR1 KGHSH and CDR2 LQKENI. The CDR3 is 14 residues long. V was clipped by 2 bases and J by 8 bases, with 15 bases between them. The CDR3 spells CASSPTSHGEGYTF. DNA of the CDR3: TGTGCCAGCTCACCAACAAGCCATGGGGAGGGCTACACCTTC.

V gene TRBV6-5 combines with J gene TRBJ1-2; 8 nucleotides match TRBD1. CDR3 size: 14 residues. V lost 4 bases to trimming and J lost 4 bases; unmatched junction nucleotides: 5. Germline CDR1 reads MNHEY; CDR2 reads SVGAGI. For the CDR3, the DNA is TGTGCCAGCAGTTTTGCCGGGACAGGCTATGGCTACACCTTC. Residues: CASSFAGTGYGYTF.

The chain recombines TRBV19 with TRBJ1-2, with D possibly TRBD1 on 5 matching bases. Germline V CDR1 and CDR2: LNHDA, SQIVND (reference sequence). The germline V and J ends were trimmed by 3 bases and 3 bases, with 23 bases remaining between them. The CDR3 length is 18 residues. DNA of the CDR3: TGTGCCAGTAGTATGATCGGTGAAAGGGCAGGGCAGGACTATGGCTACACCTTC. Residues: CASSMIGERAGQDYGYTF.

Only a few counts were recorded for this clone. The chain is built from TRBV29-1 and TRBJ1-2, with a tentative D call TRBD1 (5 bases). CDR3 length: 14 amino acids. V was trimmed by 0 bases and J by 3 bases, leaving 11 bases between them. Germline assignment: CDR1 SQVTM and CDR2 ANQGSEA. CDR3 loop: CSVEDLGQYYGYTF. CDR3 bases: TGCAGCGTTGAAGATTTAGGACAATACTATGGCTACACCTTC.

The chain recombines TRBV18 with TRBJ1-2, with 10 positions matching TRBD1. V was pared by 3 bases and J by 3 bases, with 7 bases of the junction left unmatched. CDR1 and CDR2 (germline): KGHSH, LQKENI. This CDR3 region has 16 residues. CDR3 loop: CASSPGTGARDYGYTF. The DNA for the CDR3 is TGTGCCAGCTCACCCGGGACAGGGGCCAGGGACTATGGCTACACCTTC.

This chain uses TRBV24-1 with TRBJ1-5; tentatively, D is TRBD1 (6 bases). The CDR3 contains 16 residues. Trimming took off 4 bases at V and 0 bases at J, with 12 bases between the two ends. Germline-derived CDR1 and CDR2 are KGHDR and SFDVKD. In DNA form, the CDR3 reads TGTGCCACCAGTGACCGCGGACAGATTAGCAATCAGCCCCAGCATTTT. Translating gives CATSDRGQISNQPQHF.

The chain has TRBV24-1 and TRBJ2-2, with D possibly TRBD1 on 5 matching bases. This CDR3 is built from 14 residues. Trimming removed 5 bases from V and 5 bases from J, with 11 bases in between. Germline lookup yields CDR1 KGHDR and CDR2 SFDVKD. As DNA, the CDR3 is TGTGCCACCAGTGGCAGGGAATTTACCGGGGAGCTGTTTTTT. It is translated as CATSGREFTGELFF.

The gene calls are TRBV7-2 and TRBJ1-4; tentative D call: TRBD1 (6 bases). Trimming cost V 4 bases and J 0 bases, with 12 bases left between them. CDR3 size: 16 residues. The germline V gene encodes CDR1 SGHTA and CDR2 FQGNSA. The DNA of the CDR3 is TGTGCCAGCAGCTCCTACAGGGCTTCAACTAATGAAAAACTGTTTTTT. It translates to CASSSYRASTNEKLFF.

This clone came up once. This chain joins TRBV2 and TRBJ1-3; 7 bases map to TRBD1. Germline V gene data show CDR1 as SNHLY and CDR2 as FYNNEI. The CDR3 extends over 14 amino acids. V dropped 9 bases and J dropped 0; count of bases not matched to a gene: 5. The CDR3 spells CASTGAPSGNTIYF. CDR3 nucleotides: TGTGCCAGTACAGGGGCCCCCTCTGGAAACACCATATATTTT. Together with reference TRBV2 and TRBJ1-3, the CDR3 gives the full variable domain: EPEVTQTPSHQVTQMGQEVILRCVPISNHLYFYWYRQILGQKVEFLVSFYNNEISEKSEIFDDQFSVERPDGSNFTLKIRSTKLEDSAMYFCASTGAPSGNTIYFGEGSWLTVV.

This clone was seen just once. The rearrangement links TRBV5-1 to TRBJ1-1, with 7 bases aligning to TRBD1. Germline V gene lookup returns CDR1 SGHRS and CDR2 YFSETQ. The J segment lost 12 bases and the V segment lost 0 bases, leaving 5 bases of the junction unmatched. The CDR3 length is 12 residues. CDR3 bases: TGCGCCAGCAGCTTGGCGCAGGGGGTGTCTTTCTTT. Translation gives CASSLAQGVSFF.

This chain connects TRBV12-3 or TRBV12-4 to TRBJ1-2, with D unclear. V lost 3 bases and J 6 bases, leaving 11 bases between the germline ends. The CDR3 has 13 residues. CDR3 in amino acids: CASSFQVPNGYTF. The CDR3 nucleotides read TGTGCCAGCAGTTTTCAGGTCCCGAATGGCTACACCTTC.

The chain has TRBV28 and TRBJ1-5; D remains unclear. The V gene's germline CDR1 is MDHEN and CDR2 SYDVKM. This CDR3 is built from 15 residues. Trimming took 3 bases from V and 0 from J, leaving 9 bases between them. This CDR3 is CASSLRQLSNQPQHF. CDR3 in DNA: TGTGCCAGCAGTTTGCGGCAGCTTAGCAATCAGCCCCAGCATTTT.

The V and J genes are TRBV27 and TRBJ1-1; D might be TRBD1 (6 bases). V shed 2 bases and J shed 5 bases, with 12 bases lying between them. Germline V gives CDR1 MNHEY, CDR2 SMNVEV (reference sequence). The CDR3 totals 14 residues. The CDR3 sequence is CASSLGAGATEAFF. The DNA for the CDR3 is TGTGCCAGCAGTTTAGGGGCAGGGGCGACTGAAGCTTTCTTT.

The V and J genes are TRBV7-6 and TRBJ1-6, with 9 nucleotides matching TRBD1. The CDR3 totals 20 residues. V lost 1 base to trimming and J lost 0 bases; unmatched junction nucleotides: 10. The V gene's germline CDR1 is SGHVS and CDR2 FNYEAQ. CDR3 in amino acids: CASSLVPGQGRGSYNSPLHF. CDR3 nucleotide sequence: TGTGCCAGCAGCTTAGTTCCGGGACAGGGAAGGGGCTCCTATAATTCACCCCTCCACTTT.

This clone was counted once. This sequence joins TRBV29-1 and TRBJ2-6, with 9 bases fitting TRBD1. This CDR3 is built from 17 residues. V dropped 4 bases and J dropped 1; count of bases not matched to a gene: 8. Germline values: CDR1 SQVTM, CDR2 ANQGSEA. DNA of the CDR3: TGCAGCGTTGTAAGCCCGGACAGGGGATCTGGGGCCAACGTCCTGACTTTC. The encoded protein is CSVVSPDRGSGANVLTF.